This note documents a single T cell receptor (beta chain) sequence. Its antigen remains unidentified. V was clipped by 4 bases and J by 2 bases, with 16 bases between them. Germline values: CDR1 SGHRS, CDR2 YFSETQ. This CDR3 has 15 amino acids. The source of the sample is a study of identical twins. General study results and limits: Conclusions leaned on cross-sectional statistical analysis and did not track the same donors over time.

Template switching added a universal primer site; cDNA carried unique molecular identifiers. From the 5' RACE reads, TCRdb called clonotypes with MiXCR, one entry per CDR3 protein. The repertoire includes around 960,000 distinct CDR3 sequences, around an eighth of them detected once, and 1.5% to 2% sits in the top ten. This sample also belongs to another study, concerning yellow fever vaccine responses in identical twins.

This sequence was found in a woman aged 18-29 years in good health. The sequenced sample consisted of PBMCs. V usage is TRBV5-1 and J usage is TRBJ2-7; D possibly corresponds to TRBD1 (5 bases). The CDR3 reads CASSPDSFSTYEQYF. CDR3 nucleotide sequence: TGCGCCAGCAGCCCAGACAGTTTTTCAACCTACGAGCAGTACTTC.